The rows below give T cell receptor beta chains drawn from one sample of a study of blood T cell repertoires in COVID-19. Measured with immunoSEQ multiplex PCR; TCRdb has only the in-frame clones, and not every one. This sample has over 250,000 clones, with approximately 91% found just once. The specimen sequenced was peripheral blood. All receptors come from a woman in her 30s with COVID-19, enrolled during active disease. The CDR3 runs from the conserved cysteine through the conserved F or W. The D gene is left open where the match is weak. The size of a clone is reported for some rows only, either as once, few or many, or as a class for expanded clones.

j_call clone_size d_call v_call cdr3_aa cdr3_nt
TRBJ2-5 NA NA TRBV14 CASSQTSQPDKETQYF TGTGCCAGCAGCCAAACAAGTCAACCAGATAAAGAGACCCAGTACTTC
TRBJ1-1 NA NA TRBV7-9 CASSFPHGGGPNTEAFF TGTGCCAGCAGCTTTCCTCACGGGGGGGGACCGAACACTGAAGCTTTCTTT
TRBJ2-7 NA TRBD2 TRBV7-6 CASSLVWAGTSGYAYEQYF TGTGCCAGCAGCTTAGTCTGGGCCGGGACTAGCGGATATGCCTACGAGCAGTACTTC
TRBJ1-2 NA NA TRBV28 CATGVSRAAYGYTF TGTGCCACCGGCGTCTCCAGGGCTGCCTATGGCTACACCTTC
TRBJ1-5 NA NA TRBV18 CASADILNQPQHF TGTGCCAGTGCGGACATCCTCAATCAGCCCCAGCATTTT
TRBJ2-7 NA TRBD1 TRBV3-1/TRBV3-2 CASSRDRYSYEQYF TGTGCCAGCAGCCGGGACAGATACTCCTACGAGCAGTACTTC
TRBJ1-2 once TRBD1 TRBV10-3 CAISEGLRGSGSAYTF TGTGCCATCAGTGAAGGACTCAGGGGGTCGGGTTCCGCCTACACCTTC
TRBJ1-1 NA NA TRBV7-9 CASSRWVGGLGTEAFF TGTGCCAGCAGCCGGTGGGTTGGAGGGCTGGGGACTGAAGCTTTCTTT
TRBJ2-7 NA TRBD2 TRBV5-1 CASSFGLAGDYEQYF TGCGCCAGCAGCTTCGGACTAGCGGGAGACTACGAGCAGTACTTC
TRBJ1-6 NA NA TRBV25-1 CASSVRGDSPLHF TGTGCCAGCAGTGTGCGGGGAGATTCACCCCTCCACTTT
TRBJ2-3 NA NA TRBV9 CASSVVSNTDTQYF TGTGCCAGCAGCGTAGTCAGTAACACAGATACGCAGTATTTT
TRBJ1-4 NA TRBD1 TRBV9 CASSVGTGGNEKLFF TGTGCCAGCAGCGTAGGAACAGGGGGTAATGAAAAACTGTTTTTT
TRBJ1-2 NA TRBD1 TRBV2 CASRRDRVEGYTF TGTGCCAGCAGGAGGGACAGGGTGGAAGGCTACACCTTC
TRBJ2-5 NA NA TRBV5-1 CASSRREETQYF TGCGCCAGCAGCCGCCGAGAAGAGACCCAGTACTTC